These 18 T cell receptor beta chains were all obtained from the same sample, sequenced in a study of breast tumors, draining lymph nodes, adjacent tissues. TCRdb ran MiXCR on the multiplex PCR reads and lists one entry per CDR3 protein. This sample has tens of thousands of distinct CDR3 sequences; approximately 30% occur once, and the top ten carry 7.5% to 10%. Breast cancer patients provided tissue from their axillary draining lymph nodes. The specimen was axillary lymph node tissue. The receptors here all came from a female donor with breast cancer. Some clones in this sample may be carry-over from other donors' samples.

This clonotype was seen repeatedly, ten times or more. The V call is TRBV24-1, the J call TRBJ2-2; possibly TRBD1 for D (6 bases). This CDR3 comprises 14 residues. V was trimmed by 4 bases and J by 5 bases, leaving 10 bases between them. The germline V gene encodes CDR1 KGHDR and CDR2 SFDVKD. CDR3 sequence: CATSDPGQTGELFF. DNA of the CDR3: TGTGCCACCAGTGACCCGGGACAAACCGGGGAGCTGTTTTTT.

With regard to this clonotype: An end of the junction differs from the germline gene, which may be a read error. The V call is TRBV20-1, the J call TRBJ1-2, with TRBD1 as a possible D gene (5 bases). The CDR3 covers 16 residues. Per germline, CDR1 DFQATT and CDR2 SNEGSKA (reference sequence). The CDR3 here is CSARDFRGLPNYVYTF. CDR3 in DNA: TGCAGTGCTAGAGATTTTAGGGGACTTCCAAATTATGTCTACACCTTC.

Ten or more counts support this clonotype. The chain joins TRBV24-1 to TRBJ2-2, with 7 nucleotides matching TRBD2. J gave up 2 bases and V 3 bases, and 5 bases lay outside the gene matches. CDR1 and CDR2 (germline): KGHDR, SFDVKD. The CDR3 consists of 16 residues. The CDR3 reads CATSDVAGVNTGELFF. The DNA of the CDR3 is TGTGCCACCAGTGATGTTGCGGGGGTCAACACCGGGGAGCTGTTTTTT.

This clonotype was detected a few times. This chain links TRBV20-1 with TRBJ1-1; no clear D. The CDR3 sequence is 13 residues long. Germline V gene sequence: CDR1 DFQATT, CDR2 SNEGSKA (reference sequence). Trimming removed 2 bases from V and 8 bases from J, with 15 bases in between. DNA of the CDR3: TGCAGTGCTAGACCAGATAAAAGAAGAGAAGCTTTCTTT. It codes for CSARPDKRREAFF.

A remark on this clonotype: The CDR3 end shows no conserved phenylalanine or tryptophan, and so a read error is likely. In DNA, the CDR3 is TGTGCCAGCAGCTCGCGGGCCGGGGAGCTGTTTTCT. Amino acids: CASSSRAGELFS. The chain is built from TRBV5-6 and TRBJ2-2; possible D gene TRBD2, 5 bases. This CDR3 has 12 residues. V lost 3 bases, J lost 6 bases, and 6 bases lay in between. Germline-derived CDR1 and CDR2 are SGHDT and YYEEEE.

This clonotype was seen ten or more times. J is TRBJ2-3 and V is TRBV7-2; 11 bases map to TRBD2. CDR1 SGHTA and CDR2 FQGNSA come from the germline V gene. V shed 1 base, J shed 3 bases, and the junction held 3 bases outside the gene matches. The CDR3 loop spans 16 amino acids. CDR3 residues: CASSLVASGRTDTQYF. The CDR3 bases are TGTGCCAGCAGCTTAGTAGCTAGCGGGAGGACAGATACGCAGTATTTT. Complete variable domain (other parts from reference TRBV7-2 and TRBJ2-3): GAGVSQSPSNKVTEKGKDVELRCDPISGHTALYWYRQSLGQGLEFLIYFQGNSAPDKSGLPSDRFSAERTGGSVSTLTIQRTQQEDSAVYLCASSLVASGRTDTQYFGPGTRLTVL.

On this clonotype: Given a much more abundant clone one base away, this may be a read error. The gene calls are TRBV27 and TRBJ2-1; weak D call: TRBD2 (6 bases). The CDR3 sequence is 12 residues long. Germline values: CDR1 MNHEY, CDR2 SMNVEV (reference sequence). The CDR3, as DNA: TGTGCCAGCAGTTTATGGGGGACTGAGCAGTCCTTC. This sequence encodes CASSLWGTEQSF.

This clonotype has a single count. This rearrangement joins TRBV2 to TRBJ1-2; 10 bases are shared with TRBD1. With 5 bases clipped from V and 5 bases from J, the junction kept 8 bases outside the gene matches. Germline V lookup: CDR1 SNHLY, CDR2 FYNNEI. This CDR3 comprises 15 residues. This chain's CDR3 is CASSIRDRGGYGYTF. CDR3 sequence (DNA): TGTGCCAGCAGTATTAGGGACAGGGGAGGATATGGCTACACCTTC.

This clonotype was found many times. The rearrangement joins TRBV20-1 to TRBJ2-3; the D gene could be TRBD1 or TRBD2 (5 bases each). V shed 6 bases and J shed 3 bases, with 22 bases lying between them. The germline gives CDR1 DFQATT, CDR2 SNEGSKA (reference sequence). The CDR3 totals 16 residues. The CDR3 DNA reads TGCAGTGCCACTTACCGGGACCTGGTGGGAACAGATACGCAGTATTTT. Encoded protein: CSATYRDLVGTDTQYF.

This clonotype was seen only once. The junction departs from germline at one end; a sequencing error may be responsible. This chain connects TRBV7-2 to TRBJ2-2; 10 positions agree with TRBD2. CDR1 is SGHTA, CDR2 FQGNSA, per germline. The CDR3 is 15 residues long. The CDR3 sequence is CASGLLAGTTGELFF. CDR3 DNA sequence: TGTGCCAGCGGCTTACTAGCGGGAACCACCGGGGAGCTGTTTTTT.

V usage is TRBV6-5 and J usage is TRBJ1-2, with D perhaps matching TRBD1 (5 bases). This CDR3 is 17 amino acids long. The ends were cut back, 8 bases at V and 0 bases at J, with 22 bases in the middle. Per the germline V gene, CDR1 is MNHEY and CDR2 is SVGAGI. The CDR3 loop reads CASQGRTPRAANYGYTF. The CDR3 DNA reads TGTGCCAGCCAGGGAAGAACTCCAAGAGCGGCTAACTATGGCTACACCTTC.

The rearrangement uses TRBV12-3 or TRBV12-4 and TRBJ2-7; D gene unclear. V was cut by 8 bases and J by 3 bases, with 11 bases left in between. The CDR3 contains 12 residues. CDR3: CASGDFLYEQYF. In DNA form, the CDR3 reads TGTGCCAGCGGAGACTTCCTCTACGAGCAGTACTTC.

Only one count was recorded for this clonotype. The final CDR3 position lacks the conserved phenylalanine or tryptophan, pointing to a likely read error. Because the CDR3's place on the DNA is in doubt, the DNA is left out and the CDR3 is given as listed by TCRdb. This chain joins TRBV4-3 and TRBJ1-2; TRBD1, the table's D call, was not compared with the DNA. The CDR3 has 15 amino acids, counting both end residues. Germline lookup yields CDR1 LGHNA and CDR2 YSLEER. The CDR3 sequence is CASSHSDRSYYGYTS.

By sample share, this clonotype is medium-sized. The rearrangement joins TRBV11-3 to TRBJ1-2; D not resolved. Deletions cut 8 bases from V and 4 bases from J, with 11 bases between. The CDR3 is made up of 12 amino acids. The germline V gene encodes CDR1 SGHNT and CDR2 YENEEA. The DNA of the CDR3 is TGTGCCAGCCCACAGAACGGCTATGGCTACACCTTC. Translation gives CASPQNGYGYTF. The full variable domain, completed using reference TRBV11-3 and TRBJ1-2, is EAGVVQSPRYKIIEKKQPVAFWCNPISGHNTLYWYLQNLGQGPELLIRYENEEAVDDSQLPKDRFSAERLKGVDSTLKIQPAELGDSAVYLCASPQNGYGYTFGSGTRLTVV.

This clonotype is deemed medium-sized (0.01 to 0.1%). As DNA, the CDR3 is TGCAGTGCTAGGTTAGGGACAGGAATTGGCGGGGGTGGCTACACCTTC. Translation gives CSARLGTGIGGGGYTF. The genes are TRBV20-1 and TRBJ1-2, with TRBD1 matching over 8 bases. The CDR3 length is 16 residues. The germline gives CDR1 DFQATT, CDR2 SNEGSKA (reference sequence). The J segment lost 7 bases and the V segment lost 3 bases, leaving 16 bases of the junction unmatched.

This clonotype has a count of ten or more. The V and J genes are TRBV18 and TRBJ2-7; 9 nucleotides line up with TRBD1. Trimming removed 3 bases from V and 7 bases from J; junction bases left unmatched: 10. The germline CDR1 and CDR2 sequences are KGHSH and LQKENI. The CDR3 consists of 15 residues. DNA of the CDR3: TGTGCCAGCTCACCTGTCGGGACAGGGACATGGGAGCAGTACTTC. It is translated as CASSPVGTGTWEQYF. The variable domain in full, with the rest retrieved from reference TRBV18 and TRBJ2-7, is NAGVMQNPRHLVRRRGQEARLRCSPMKGHSHVYWYRQLPEEGLKFMVYLQKENIIDESGMPKERFSAEFPKEGPSILRIQQVVRGDSAAYFCASSPVGTGTWEQYFGPGTRLTVT.

This clonotype was seen at least ten times. The J gene is TRBJ2-7, the V gene TRBV9; 7 positions match TRBD2. CDR1 is SGDLS and CDR2 is YYNGEE in the germline V gene. V dropped 0 bases and J dropped 8; count of bases not matched to a gene: 8. This CDR3 is 14 amino acids long. The CDR3 is CASSVAGEGYKQYF. For the CDR3, the DNA is TGTGCCAGCAGCGTAGCCGGGGAGGGGTACAAGCAGTACTTC.

This clonotype was observed at least ten times. The chain is built from TRBV7-9 and TRBJ2-1, with TRBD2 matching over 11 bases. After removal of 7 bases from V and 11 bases from J, the junction contained 13 bases not matched to a gene. The CDR3 consists of 15 residues. Per the germline V gene, CDR1 is SEHNR and CDR2 is FQNEAQ (reference sequence). CDR3 sequence: CASKGGSGTSGKQFF. In DNA form, the CDR3 reads TGTGCCAGCAAGGGGGGTTCCGGGACTAGCGGAAAGCAGTTCTTC.